This passage covers 21 T cell receptor beta chains from one sample sequenced in a study of sequential checkpoint blockade in melanoma. The method was immunoSEQ multiplex PCR; TCRdb's version includes in-frame clones alone and lacks a portion of them. Of 2,500 or so clones in the sample, approximately 17% are singletons; the top ten hold less than 25%. Sample treatment: randomized to nivolumab then ipilimumab (arm A) or the reverse (arm B). This material consisted of tumor tissue (inferred from file names), taken from a patient given nivolumab and ipilimumab in sequence. These receptors all stem from a human donor with melanoma.

This clone was counted ten times or more. The chain links TRBV11-3 to TRBJ1-2, with TRBD1 identical over 9 bases. CDR1 and CDR2 (germline): SGHNT, YENEEA. V lost 5 bases, J lost 5 bases, and 6 bases stayed unmatched. The CDR3 covers 14 residues. CDR3 residues: CASSTATGGYGYTF. CDR3 coding DNA: TGTGCCAGCAGCACGGCGACAGGGGGTTATGGCTACACCTTC.

This chain links TRBV19 with TRBJ2-5, with 8 bases matching TRBD2. Germline V gene sequence: CDR1 LNHDA, CDR2 SQIVND (reference sequence). The CDR3 extends over 16 amino acids. The V gene end was trimmed by 8 bases and the J gene end by 4 bases; junction bases not matched to a gene: 15. DNA for the CDR3: TGTGCCAGTCGACGGGTCCTAGCGGGTCCGGGAGAGACCCAGTACTTC. It codes for CASRRVLAGPGETQYF.

This clone was recorded a few times. The read terminates 1 residue ahead of where the CDR3 ends, so the germline J gene completes it. The V and J genes are TRBV6-1 and TRBJ1-5; D perhaps matches TRBD1 (6 bases). The CDR3 length is 16 residues. The V end lost 1 base, the J end lost 7 bases, and 17 bases lay between the germline ends. CDR1 and CDR2 (germline): MNHNS, SASEGT. The sequenced part of the CDR3 DNA is TGTGCCAGCAGTGAAGATATGGGGGCCTCGGGGCAGCCCCAGCAT. It is translated as CASSEDMGASGQPQH. The whole CDR3 protein is CASSEDMGASGQPQHF.

The sample holds a few counts of this clone. The CDR3, as DNA: TGTGCCAGCTCACCGGTAGTTATGGCAGCCCCTCTGAACACTGAAGCTTTCTTT. The encoded protein is CASSPVVMAAPLNTEAFF. The V and J genes are TRBV18 and TRBJ1-1; no clear D. Germline V gene lookup returns CDR1 KGHSH and CDR2 LQKENI. V was pared by 3 bases and J by 0 bases, with 20 bases between. The length of the CDR3 is 18 residues. The variable domain in full, completed from reference TRBV18 and TRBJ1-1, reads NAGVMQNPRHLVRRRGQEARLRCSPMKGHSHVYWYRQLPEEGLKFMVYLQKENIIDESGMPKERFSAEFPKEGPSILRIQQVVRGDSAAYFCASSPVVMAAPLNTEAFFGQGTRLTVV.

The V gene is TRBV19, the J gene TRBJ1-2, with TRBD1 as a possible D gene (5 bases). The V end lost 6 bases, the J end lost 4 bases, and 21 bases lay between the germline ends. The germline V gene has CDR1 LNHDA and CDR2 SQIVND (reference sequence). CDR3 size: 16 residues. CDR3 coding DNA: TGTGCCAGTAGCTCGGTAGGGGTGCTTCTAAGCTATGGCTACACCTTC. This codes for CASSSVGVLLSYGYTF.

This clone turned up a few times. The rearrangement joins TRBV15 to TRBJ2-7, with 7 bases that match TRBD2. The CDR3 runs 17 residues. Germline V gene lookup returns CDR1 LNHNV and CDR2 YYDKDF (reference sequence). With 0 bases clipped from V and 0 bases from J, the junction kept 8 bases outside the gene matches. The CDR3 DNA reads TGTGCCACCAGCAGAGATATAGGACTAGGGATCTCCTACGAGCAGTACTTC. It translates to CATSRDIGLGISYEQYF.

The V gene is TRBV10-2, the J gene TRBJ1-4; 8 nucleotides agree with TRBD1. Germline V gives CDR1 WSHSY, CDR2 SAAADI. The CDR3 extends over 16 amino acids. V was clipped by 0 bases and J by 7 bases; unmatched bases: 7. The chain's CDR3 is CASSESAGGAGEKLFF. In DNA form, the CDR3 reads TGCGCCAGCAGTGAGTCAGCAGGGGGCGCGGGTGAAAAACTGTTTTTT.

This clone was picked up one time. CDR3 nucleotides: TGTGCCAGCAGCCAAAGACTAGCTGATTACAATGAGCAGTTCTTC. This codes for CASSQRLADYNEQFF. The chain has TRBV14 and TRBJ2-1; 7 nucleotides line up with TRBD2. CDR1 is SGHDN and CDR2 is FVKESK in the germline V gene. J lost 4 bases, V lost 2 bases, and 5 bases had no gene match. This CDR3 contains 15 residues.

CDR3 DNA: TGTGCCAGTAGTATCTCTCGGGGAAGAGGTGGAAACACCATATATTTT. Amino acid sequence: CASSISRGRGGNTIYF. The chain uses TRBV19 and TRBJ1-3; no clear D. The V gene lost 3 bases and the J gene lost 3 bases, with 15 bases spanning the gap. The germline CDR1 and CDR2 sequences are LNHDA and SQIVND (reference sequence). The CDR3 runs 16 residues.

The chain recombines TRBV29-1 with TRBJ2-1; TRBD2 aligns across 15 bases. This CDR3 comprises 17 residues. V lost 2 bases and J lost 2; bases outside the gene matches: 4. Germline V gene sequence: CDR1 SQVTM, CDR2 ANQGSEA. CDR3 sequence reads: CSVERGLAGGPYNEQFF. CDR3 nucleotides: TGCAGCGTTGAAAGGGGACTAGCGGGAGGCCCCTACAATGAGCAGTTCTTC.

The CDR3: CASRALTGGESEQYF. The CDR3 DNA reads as TGTGCCAGCCGAGCCTTAACGGGAGGGGAGTCCGAGCAGTACTTC. This chain joins TRBV11-3 and TRBJ2-7, with 8 bases matching TRBD2. CDR1 and CDR2 from the germline V gene are SGHNT and YENEEA. This CDR3 has 15 amino acids. With 8 bases clipped from V and 6 bases from J, the junction kept 15 bases outside the gene matches.

This clone was seen a handful of times. This chain links TRBV19 with TRBJ1-1; D ambiguous. Per the germline V gene, CDR1 is LNHDA and CDR2 is SQIVND (reference sequence). The CDR3 runs 15 residues. Trimming took 5 bases from V and 0 from J, leaving 13 bases between them. The CDR3 region has the DNA TGTGCCAGTAGTTACAGAGGTGTAGTGAACACTGAAGCTTTCTTT. It translates to CASSYRGVVNTEAFF. The full variable domain, with the rest looked up from reference TRBV19 and TRBJ1-1, is DGGITQSPKYLFRKEGQNVTLSCEQNLNHDAMYWYRQDPGQGLRLIYYSQIVNDFQKGDIAEGYSVSREKKESFPLTVTSAQKNPTAFYLCASSYRGVVNTEAFFGQGTRLTVV.

This clone turned up a few times. V and J are TRBV6-8 and TRBJ2-6, with D hard to call. Germline V gives CDR1 MNHGY, CDR2 SAAAGT. CDR3 length: 16 residues. Between the trimmed V and J ends, which lost 11 bases and 1 base, there was a span of 18 bases. Here the CDR3 reads CAYSPHVYSGANVLTF. CDR3 DNA: TGTGCCTATAGCCCCCACGTTTATTCTGGGGCCAACGTCCTGACTTTC.

This clone is labeled large. The chain employs TRBV19 and TRBJ2-1, with unresolved D. This CDR3 comprises 15 residues. CDR1 and CDR2 (germline): LNHDA, SQIVND (reference sequence). V was cut by 1 base and J by 6 bases, with 13 bases left in between. DNA of the CDR3: TGTGCCAGTAGTATAGTCCCCTCTAGTGCCAATGAGCAGTTCTTC. Translated, it gives CASSIVPSSANEQFF. Variable domain in full (rest from reference TRBV19 and TRBJ2-1): DGGITQSPKYLFRKEGQNVTLSCEQNLNHDAMYWYRQDPGQGLRLIYYSQIVNDFQKGDIAEGYSVSREKKESFPLTVTSAQKNPTAFYLCASSIVPSSANEQFFGPGTRLTVL.

The sample holds many counts of this clone. The CDR3 here is CASSYTGTAVNYGYTF. CDR3 coding DNA: TGTGCCAGCAGTTATACCGGGACGGCCGTTAACTATGGCTACACCTTC. The genes are TRBV11-3 and TRBJ1-2; perhaps TRBD1 as D (5 bases). Trimming stripped 6 bases from V and 1 base from J, with 18 bases between. The CDR3 is 16 amino acids. Germline loops: CDR1 SGHNT, CDR2 YENEEA.

The rearrangement uses TRBV19 and TRBJ2-5; possible D gene TRBD1, 5 bases. The ends were cut back, 6 bases at V and 4 bases at J, with 15 bases in the middle. CDR3 length: 14 residues. Germline CDR1 and CDR2: LNHDA and SQIVND (reference sequence). DNA of the CDR3: TGTGCCAGTAGCAAAGGGGTTCAGGGAGAGACCCAGTACTTC. As protein: CASSKGVQGETQYF.

The rearrangement joins TRBV6-8 to TRBJ1-3, with 10 nucleotides matching TRBD1. Germline assignment: CDR1 MNHGY and CDR2 SAAAGT. V was pared by 6 bases and J by 3 bases, with 5 bases of the junction left unmatched. The CDR3 has 15 amino acids. The chain's CDR3 is CASRTDRGYGNTIYF. The CDR3 nucleotides read TGTGCCAGCAGGACGGACAGGGGGTATGGAAACACCATATATTTT.

V is TRBV5-1 and J is TRBJ1-2; the D is unclear. CDR3 length: 14 residues. Germline CDR1 reads SGHRS; CDR2 reads YFSETQ. V dropped 4 bases and J dropped 0 bases, with 10 bases sitting between them. CDR3 nucleotides: TGCGCCAGCAGCCCTATTTCCGCTAACTATGGCTACACCTTC. It yields the protein CASSPISANYGYTF.

This clone appeared many times. The chain combines TRBV11-3 with TRBJ2-7; D is ambiguous. The CDR3 runs to 14 residues. In germline, CDR1 is SGHNT, CDR2 YENEEA. Trimming left V 3 bases short and J 0 bases short, with 9 bases between. CDR3 amino acids: CASSLGLSSYEQYF. The CDR3 bases are TGTGCCAGCAGCTTGGGGTTGAGCTCCTACGAGCAGTACTTC.

By its share, this clone is medium-sized (0.01 to 0.1%). V is TRBV11-3 and J is TRBJ1-4; the D gene is possibly TRBD1 (6 bases). Germline-derived CDR1 and CDR2 are SGHNT and YENEEA. Trimming removed 2 bases at V and 4 bases at J, with 8 bases between. This CDR3 spans 14 amino acids. CDR3 in DNA: TGTGCCAGCAGCTTAAACAGGGTTAATGAAAAACTGTTTTTT. Protein: CASSLNRVNEKLFF.

The chain links TRBV19 to TRBJ1-5; the match to TRBD1 covers 7 bases. Trimming cost V 5 bases and J 7 bases; bases outside gene matches: 5. The CDR3 has 13 amino acids. Germline CDR1 and CDR2: LNHDA and SQIVND (reference sequence). This chain's CDR3 is CASSYGQEQPQHF. Written as DNA, the CDR3 is TGTGCCAGTAGTTACGGACAGGAGCAGCCCCAGCATTTT. Variable domain in full (rest from reference TRBV19 and TRBJ1-5): DGGITQSPKYLFRKEGQNVTLSCEQNLNHDAMYWYRQDPGQGLRLIYYSQIVNDFQKGDIAEGYSVSREKKESFPLTVTSAQKNPTAFYLCASSYGQEQPQHFGDGTRLSIL.